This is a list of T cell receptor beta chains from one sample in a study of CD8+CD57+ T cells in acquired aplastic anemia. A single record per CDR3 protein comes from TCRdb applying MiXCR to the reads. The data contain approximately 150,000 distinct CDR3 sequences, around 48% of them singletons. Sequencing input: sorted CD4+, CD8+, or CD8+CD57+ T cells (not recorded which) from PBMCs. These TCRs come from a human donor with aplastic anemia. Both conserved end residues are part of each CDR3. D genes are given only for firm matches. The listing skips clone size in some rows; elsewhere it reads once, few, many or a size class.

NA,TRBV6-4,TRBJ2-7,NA,TGTGCCAGCAGCCGAACGTCGACCCCCTACGAGCAGTACTTC,CASSRTSTPYEQYF
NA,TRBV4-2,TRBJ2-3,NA,TGTGCCAGCAGCCAAGTCGGTGGGAGCACAGATACGCAGTATTTT,CASSQVGGSTDTQYF
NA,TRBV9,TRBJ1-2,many,TGTGCCAGCAGCGTAGATTCGGGGCTTCGTTATGGCTACACCTTC,CASSVDSGLRYGYTF
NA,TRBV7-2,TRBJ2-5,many,TGTGCCAGCAGCTTTACAGGGACCCAAGAGACCCAGTACTTC,CASSFTGTQETQYF
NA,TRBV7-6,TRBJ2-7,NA,TGTGCCAGCAGCCCAAGACGGCAGTTGGGAGAGCAGTACTTC,CASSPRRQLGEQYF
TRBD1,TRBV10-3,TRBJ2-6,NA,TGTGCCATCAAAACAGGGGCCTCTGGGGCCAACGTCCTGACTTTC,CAIKTGASGANVLTF
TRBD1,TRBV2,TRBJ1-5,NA,TGTGCCAGCGTTTACCAGACAGGGGGCAATCAGCCCCAGCATTTT,CASVYQTGGNQPQHF
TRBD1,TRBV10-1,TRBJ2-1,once,TGCGCCAGCACGGGACAGGGGGCGGCCCCCAATGAGCAGTTCTTC,CASTGQGAAPNEQFF
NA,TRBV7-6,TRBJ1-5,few,TGTGCCAGCAGCCTGGGACACAATCAGCCCCAGCATTTT,CASSLGHNQPQHF
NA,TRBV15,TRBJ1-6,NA,TGTGCCACCAGCAGAGTCAGCGAGGGGAGTTCACCCCTCCACTTT,CATSRVSEGSSPLHF
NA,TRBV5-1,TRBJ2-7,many,TGCGCCAGCAGCTTGGACTTGTCGAGCTCCTACGAGCAGTACTTC,CASSLDLSSSYEQYF
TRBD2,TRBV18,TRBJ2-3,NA,TGTGCCAGCTCACCGGGGGACTATGACACAGATACGCAGTATTTT,CASSPGDYDTDTQYF
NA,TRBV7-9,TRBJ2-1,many,TGTGCCAGCAGGTCAACCCTGATGGGACCTTACAATGAGCAGTTCTTC,CASRSTLMGPYNEQFF
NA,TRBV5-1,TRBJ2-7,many,TGCGCCAGCAGCTTGGGTGAGGCCGAGCAGTACTTC,CASSLGEAEQYF
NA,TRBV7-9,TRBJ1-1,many,TGTGCCAGCAGCCTATCCGTGGACACTGAAGCTTTCTTT,CASSLSVDTEAFF
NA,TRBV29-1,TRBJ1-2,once,TGCAGCGTTGAAGAGGGGCAGCTAAACTATGGCTACGCCTTC,CSVEEGQLNYGYAF
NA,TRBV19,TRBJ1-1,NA,TGTGCCAGTAGTATTGCAGAGGCTGAAGCTTTCTTT,CASSIAEAEAFF
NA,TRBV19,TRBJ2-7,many,TGTGCCAGTAGTATAGCCCTCCCCTCAGCAAGTGCTTATTCCTACGAGCAGTACTTC,CASSIALPSASAYSYEQYF
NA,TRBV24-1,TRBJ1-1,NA,TGTGCCACCAGTGGGGATGGTATGAACACTGAAGCTTTCTTT,CATSGDGMNTEAFF
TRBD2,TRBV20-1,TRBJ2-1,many,TGCAGTGCTCCCGGGGGGGGGCAGCAGTTCTTC,CSAPGGGQQFF
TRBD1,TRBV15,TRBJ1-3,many,TGTGCCACCAGCAGAGATACAGGGGGCGGAAACACCATATATTTT,CATSRDTGGGNTIYF
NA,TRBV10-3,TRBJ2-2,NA,TGTGCCATCAGTGAGCTGGTCAAGAACACCGGGGAGCTGTTTTTT,CAISELVKNTGELFF
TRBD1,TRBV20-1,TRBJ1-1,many,TGCAGTGCTAGGGTCCCAGGGGGGACGAACACTGAAGCTTTCTTT,CSARVPGGTNTEAFF
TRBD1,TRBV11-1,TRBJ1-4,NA,TGTGCCAGCAGCTTAGTAGCGGGGACAGGGGGTGAAAAACTGTTTTTT,CASSLVAGTGGEKLFF